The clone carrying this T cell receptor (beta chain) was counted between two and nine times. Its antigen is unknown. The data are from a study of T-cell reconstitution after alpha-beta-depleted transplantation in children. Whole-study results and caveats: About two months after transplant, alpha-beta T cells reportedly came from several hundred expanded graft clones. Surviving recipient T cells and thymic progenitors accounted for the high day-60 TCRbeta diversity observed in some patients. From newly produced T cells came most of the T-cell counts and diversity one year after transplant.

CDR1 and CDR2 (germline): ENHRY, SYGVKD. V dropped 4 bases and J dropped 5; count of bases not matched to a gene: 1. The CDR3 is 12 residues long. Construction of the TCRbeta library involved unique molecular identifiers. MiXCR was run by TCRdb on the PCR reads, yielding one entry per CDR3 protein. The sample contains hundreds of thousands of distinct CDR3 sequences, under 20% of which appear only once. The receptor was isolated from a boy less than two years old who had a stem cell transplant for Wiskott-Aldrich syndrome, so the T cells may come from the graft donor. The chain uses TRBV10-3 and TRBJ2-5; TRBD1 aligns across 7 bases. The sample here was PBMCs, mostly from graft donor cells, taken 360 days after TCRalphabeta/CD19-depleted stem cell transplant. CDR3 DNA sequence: TGTGCCATCAGTGGGGACAGCGAGACCCAGTACTTC. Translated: CAISGDSETQYF.